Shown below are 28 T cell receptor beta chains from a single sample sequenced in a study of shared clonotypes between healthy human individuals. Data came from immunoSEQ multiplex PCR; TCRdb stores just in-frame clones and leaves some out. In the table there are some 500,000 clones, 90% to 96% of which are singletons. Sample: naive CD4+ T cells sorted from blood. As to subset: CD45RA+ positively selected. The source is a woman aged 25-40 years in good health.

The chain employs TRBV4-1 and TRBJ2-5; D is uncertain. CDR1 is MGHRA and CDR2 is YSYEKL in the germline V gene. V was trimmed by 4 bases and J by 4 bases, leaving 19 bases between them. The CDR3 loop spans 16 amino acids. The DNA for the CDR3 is TGCGCCAGCAGCCCTCAGACCCCTCAGCGCCCAGAGACCCAGTACTTC. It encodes CASSPQTPQRPETQYF.

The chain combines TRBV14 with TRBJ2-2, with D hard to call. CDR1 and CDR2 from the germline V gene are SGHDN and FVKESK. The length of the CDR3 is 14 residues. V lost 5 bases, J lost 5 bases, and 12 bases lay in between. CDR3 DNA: TGTGCCAGCAGCTACGAAACGGGTACCGGGGAGCTGTTTTTT. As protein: CASSYETGTGELFF.

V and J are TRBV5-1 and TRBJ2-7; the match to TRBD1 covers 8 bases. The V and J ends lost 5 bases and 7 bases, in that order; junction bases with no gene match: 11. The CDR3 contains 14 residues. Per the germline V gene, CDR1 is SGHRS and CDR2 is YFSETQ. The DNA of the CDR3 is TGCGCCAGCAGAGGCGGACAGGGCGGTGGGGAGCAGTACTTC. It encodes CASRGGQGGGEQYF.

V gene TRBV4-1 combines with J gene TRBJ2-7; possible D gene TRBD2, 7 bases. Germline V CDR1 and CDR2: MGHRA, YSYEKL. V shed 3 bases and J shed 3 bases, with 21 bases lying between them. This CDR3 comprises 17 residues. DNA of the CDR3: TGCGCCAGCAGCCATTTAGGGGGAGGGCCCTCTGGCTACGAGCAGTACTTC. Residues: CASSHLGGGPSGYEQYF.

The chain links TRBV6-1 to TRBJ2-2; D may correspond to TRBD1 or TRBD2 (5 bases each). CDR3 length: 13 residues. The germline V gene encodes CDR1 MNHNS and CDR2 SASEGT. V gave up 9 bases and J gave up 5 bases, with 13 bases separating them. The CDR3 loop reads CASNRWGTGELFF. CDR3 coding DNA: TGTGCCAGTAATCGATGGGGGACCGGGGAGCTGTTTTTT.

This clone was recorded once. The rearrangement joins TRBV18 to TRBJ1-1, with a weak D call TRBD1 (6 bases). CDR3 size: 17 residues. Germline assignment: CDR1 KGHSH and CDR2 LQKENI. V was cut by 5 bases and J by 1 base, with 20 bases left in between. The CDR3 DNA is TGTGCCAGCTCAACATATGCCGCAGGGGAGGGGAACACTGAAGCTTTCTTT. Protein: CASSTYAAGEGNTEAFF.

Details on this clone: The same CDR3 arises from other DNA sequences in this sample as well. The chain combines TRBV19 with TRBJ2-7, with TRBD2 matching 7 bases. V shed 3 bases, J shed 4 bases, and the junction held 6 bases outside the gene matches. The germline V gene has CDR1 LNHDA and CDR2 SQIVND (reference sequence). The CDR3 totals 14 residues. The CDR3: CASSIPGGWYEQYF. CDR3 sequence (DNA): TGTGCCAGTAGTATCCCGGGGGGATGGTACGAGCAGTACTTC.

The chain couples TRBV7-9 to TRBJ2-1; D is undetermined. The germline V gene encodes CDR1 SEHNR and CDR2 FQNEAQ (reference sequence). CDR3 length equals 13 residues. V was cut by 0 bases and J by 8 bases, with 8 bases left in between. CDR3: CASSLAGTDEQFF. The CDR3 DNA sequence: TGTGCCAGCAGCTTAGCGGGAACCGATGAGCAGTTCTTC.

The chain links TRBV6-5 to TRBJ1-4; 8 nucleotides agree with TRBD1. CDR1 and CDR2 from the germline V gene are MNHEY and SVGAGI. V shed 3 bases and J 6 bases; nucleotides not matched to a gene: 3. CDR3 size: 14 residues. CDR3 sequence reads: CASSYTTGDEKLFF. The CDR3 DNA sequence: TGTGCCAGCAGTTATACGACAGGGGATGAAAAACTGTTTTTT.

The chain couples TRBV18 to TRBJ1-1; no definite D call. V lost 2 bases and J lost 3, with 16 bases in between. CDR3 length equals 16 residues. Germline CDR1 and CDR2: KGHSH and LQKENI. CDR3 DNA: TGTGCCAGCTCACCAAAGTGGACCGGTAGGGACACTGAAGCTTTCTTT. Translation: CASSPKWTGRDTEAFF. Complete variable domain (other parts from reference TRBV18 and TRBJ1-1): NAGVMQNPRHLVRRRGQEARLRCSPMKGHSHVYWYRQLPEEGLKFMVYLQKENIIDESGMPKERFSAEFPKEGPSILRIQQVVRGDSAAYFCASSPKWTGRDTEAFFGQGTRLTVV.

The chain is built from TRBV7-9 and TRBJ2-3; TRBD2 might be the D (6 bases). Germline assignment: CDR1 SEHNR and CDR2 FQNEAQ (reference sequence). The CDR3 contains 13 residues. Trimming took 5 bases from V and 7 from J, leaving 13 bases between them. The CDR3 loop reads CASSQGLTNTQYF. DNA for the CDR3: TGTGCCAGCAGCCAAGGACTAACCAATACGCAGTATTTT.

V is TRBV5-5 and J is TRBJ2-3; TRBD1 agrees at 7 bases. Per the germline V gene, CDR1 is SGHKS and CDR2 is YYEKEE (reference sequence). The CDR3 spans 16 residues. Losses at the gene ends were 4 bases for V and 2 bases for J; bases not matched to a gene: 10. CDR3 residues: CASSLSGTAYTDTQYF. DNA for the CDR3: TGTGCCAGCAGCCTATCCGGGACAGCTTACACAGATACGCAGTATTTT.

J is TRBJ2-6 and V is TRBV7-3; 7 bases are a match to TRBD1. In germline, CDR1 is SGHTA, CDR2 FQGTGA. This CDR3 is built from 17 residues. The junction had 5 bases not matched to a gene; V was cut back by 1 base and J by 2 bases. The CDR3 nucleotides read TGTGCCAGCAGCTTAATCAGGACAGGTCCTGGGGCCAACGTCCTGACTTTC. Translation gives CASSLIRTGPGANVLTF.

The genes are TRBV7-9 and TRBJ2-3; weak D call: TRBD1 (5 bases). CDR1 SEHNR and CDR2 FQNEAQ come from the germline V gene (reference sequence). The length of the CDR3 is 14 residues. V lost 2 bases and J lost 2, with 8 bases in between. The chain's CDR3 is CASSLRGITDTQYF. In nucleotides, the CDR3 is TGTGCCAGCAGCTTAAGGGGTATCACAGATACGCAGTATTTT.

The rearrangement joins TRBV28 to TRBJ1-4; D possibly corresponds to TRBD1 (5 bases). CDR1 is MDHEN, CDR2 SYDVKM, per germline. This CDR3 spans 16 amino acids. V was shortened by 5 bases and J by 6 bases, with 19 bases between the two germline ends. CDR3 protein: CASSPPRTTGHEKLFF. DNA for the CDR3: TGTGCCAGCAGTCCTCCCAGAACGACGGGGCATGAAAAACTGTTTTTT.

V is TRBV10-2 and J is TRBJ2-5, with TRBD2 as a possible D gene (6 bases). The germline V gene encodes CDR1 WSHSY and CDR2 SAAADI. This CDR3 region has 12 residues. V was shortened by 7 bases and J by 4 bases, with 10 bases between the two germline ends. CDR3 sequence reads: CASMRRGETQYF. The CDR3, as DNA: TGCGCCAGCATGAGGAGGGGAGAGACCCAGTACTTC.

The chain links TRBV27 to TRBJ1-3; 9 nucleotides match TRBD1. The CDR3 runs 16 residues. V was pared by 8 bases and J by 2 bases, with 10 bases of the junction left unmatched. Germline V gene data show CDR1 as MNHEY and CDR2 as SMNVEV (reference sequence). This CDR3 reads CASGTHRGQAGNTIYF. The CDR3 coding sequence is TGTGCCAGCGGGACACACAGGGGGCAAGCTGGAAACACCATATATTTT.

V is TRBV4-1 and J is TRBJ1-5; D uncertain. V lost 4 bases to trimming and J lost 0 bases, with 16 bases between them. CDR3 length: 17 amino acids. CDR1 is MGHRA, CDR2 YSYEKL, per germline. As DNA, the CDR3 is TGCGCCAGCAGCCTCCGGACGGAGAATTATAGCAATCAGCCCCAGCATTTT. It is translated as CASSLRTENYSNQPQHF.

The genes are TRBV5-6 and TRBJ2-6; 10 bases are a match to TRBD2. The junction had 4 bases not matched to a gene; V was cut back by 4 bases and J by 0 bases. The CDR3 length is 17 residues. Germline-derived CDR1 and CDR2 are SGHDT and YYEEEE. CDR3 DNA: TGTGCCAGCAGCAGGAGCGGGAGGGCCTCTGGGGCCAACGTCCTGACTTTC. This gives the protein CASSRSGRASGANVLTF.

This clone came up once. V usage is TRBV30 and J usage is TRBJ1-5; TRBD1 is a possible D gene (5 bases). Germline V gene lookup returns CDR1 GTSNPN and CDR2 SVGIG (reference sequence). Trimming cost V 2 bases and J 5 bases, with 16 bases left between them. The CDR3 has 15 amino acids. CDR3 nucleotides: TGTGCCTGGAGTAGGGGACGTTTCCCTCATCAGCCCCAGCATTTT. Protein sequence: CAWSRGRFPHQPQHF.

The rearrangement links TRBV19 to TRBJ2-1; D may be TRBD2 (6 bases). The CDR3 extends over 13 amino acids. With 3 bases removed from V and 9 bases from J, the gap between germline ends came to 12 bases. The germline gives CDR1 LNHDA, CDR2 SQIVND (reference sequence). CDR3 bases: TGTGCCAGTAGTATGGGTCTAGCGACTGAGCAGTTCTTC. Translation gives CASSMGLATEQFF. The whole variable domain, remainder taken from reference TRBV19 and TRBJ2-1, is DGGITQSPKYLFRKEGQNVTLSCEQNLNHDAMYWYRQDPGQGLRLIYYSQIVNDFQKGDIAEGYSVSREKKESFPLTVTSAQKNPTAFYLCASSMGLATEQFFGPGTRLTVL.

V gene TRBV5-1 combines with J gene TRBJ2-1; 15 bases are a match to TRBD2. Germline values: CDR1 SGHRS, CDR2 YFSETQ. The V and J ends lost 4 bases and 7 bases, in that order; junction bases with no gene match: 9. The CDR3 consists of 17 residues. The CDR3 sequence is CASSAGTSGRLGNEQFF. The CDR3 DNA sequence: TGCGCCAGCAGCGCGGGGACTAGCGGGAGGTTAGGAAATGAGCAGTTCTTC.

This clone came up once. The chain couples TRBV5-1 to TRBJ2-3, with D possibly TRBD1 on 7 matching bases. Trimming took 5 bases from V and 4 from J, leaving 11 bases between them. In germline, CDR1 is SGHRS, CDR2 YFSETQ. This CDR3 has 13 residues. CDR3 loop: CASSTGEADTQYF. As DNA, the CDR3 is TGCGCCAGCAGTACAGGGGAGGCAGATACGCAGTATTTT.

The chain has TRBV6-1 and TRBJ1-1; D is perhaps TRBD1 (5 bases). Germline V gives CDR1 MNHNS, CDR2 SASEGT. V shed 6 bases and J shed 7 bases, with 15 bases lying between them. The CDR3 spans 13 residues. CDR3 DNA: TGTGCCAGCAGAGGAGGGGTGCGGCATGAAGCTTTCTTT. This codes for CASRGGVRHEAFF.

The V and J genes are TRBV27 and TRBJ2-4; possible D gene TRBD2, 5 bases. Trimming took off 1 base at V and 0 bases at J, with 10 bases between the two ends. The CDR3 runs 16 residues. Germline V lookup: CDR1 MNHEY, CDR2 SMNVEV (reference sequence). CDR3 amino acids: CASSLFGKLAKNIQYF. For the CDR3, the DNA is TGTGCCAGCAGTTTATTCGGGAAACTAGCCAAAAACATTCAGTACTTC.

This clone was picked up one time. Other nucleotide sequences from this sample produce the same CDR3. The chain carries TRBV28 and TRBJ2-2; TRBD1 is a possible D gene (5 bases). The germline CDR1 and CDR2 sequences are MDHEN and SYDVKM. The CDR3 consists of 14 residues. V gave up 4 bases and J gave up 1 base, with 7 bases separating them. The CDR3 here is CASSSGQNTGELFF. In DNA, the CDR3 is TGTGCCAGCAGTTCAGGACAGAACACCGGGGAGCTGTTTTTT.

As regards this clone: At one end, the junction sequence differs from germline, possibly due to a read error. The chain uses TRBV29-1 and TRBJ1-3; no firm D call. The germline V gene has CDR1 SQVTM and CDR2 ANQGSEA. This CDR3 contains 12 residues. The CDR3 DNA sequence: TGCAGCGTGCGCACCCGAAGAGGGTATCACCTTTTT. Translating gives CSVRTRRGYHLF.

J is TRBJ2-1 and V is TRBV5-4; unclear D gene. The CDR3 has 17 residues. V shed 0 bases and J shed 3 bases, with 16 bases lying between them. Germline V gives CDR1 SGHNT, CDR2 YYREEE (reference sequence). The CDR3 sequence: CASSLDPGFLNYNEQFF. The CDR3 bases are TGTGCCAGCAGCTTGGATCCTGGGTTTCTAAACTACAATGAGCAGTTCTTC.